This T cell receptor beta chain was profiled in a study of blood T cell repertoires in COVID-19. Overall study: From the United States, Italy and Spain came samples of acute and convalescent COVID-19.

All enrollees were roughly 18 to 100 years old and from approximately 25 US areas. Participants were placed into cohorts based on the clinical history they reported. This clone was seen more than once but under ten times. Germline CDR1 reads LGHNA; CDR2 reads YNFKEQ. V was clipped by 0 bases and J by 2 bases, with 14 bases between them. The CDR3 covers 16 residues. Profiled with immunoSEQ multiplex PCR; TCRdb holds only in-frame clones, not every one. In the table there are 230,000 or so clones, approximately 88% of which are singletons. Input material: PBMCs or T cells enriched from blood (not recorded which). This chain connects TRBV4-2 to TRBJ2-7; weak D call: TRBD2 (6 bases). The sequence came from a woman aged 40 to 55 with acute COVID-19. The CDR3 sequence: CASSQEFADYTYEQYF. CDR3 in DNA: TGTGCCAGCAGCCAAGAGTTCGCGGACTATACCTACGAGCAGTACTTC.